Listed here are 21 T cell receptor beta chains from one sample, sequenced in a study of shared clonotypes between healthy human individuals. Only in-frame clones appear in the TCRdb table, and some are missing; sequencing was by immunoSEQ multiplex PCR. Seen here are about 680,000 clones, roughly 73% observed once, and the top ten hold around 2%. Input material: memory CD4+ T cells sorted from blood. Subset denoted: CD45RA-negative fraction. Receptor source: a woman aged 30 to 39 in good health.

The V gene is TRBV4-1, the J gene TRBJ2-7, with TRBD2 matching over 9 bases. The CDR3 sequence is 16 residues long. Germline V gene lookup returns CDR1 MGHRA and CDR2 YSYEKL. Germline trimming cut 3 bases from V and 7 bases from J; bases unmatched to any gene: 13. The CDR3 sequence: CASSHIMREGRREQYF. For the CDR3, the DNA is TGCGCCAGCAGCCACATCATGCGGGAGGGGCGGAGGGAGCAGTACTTC.

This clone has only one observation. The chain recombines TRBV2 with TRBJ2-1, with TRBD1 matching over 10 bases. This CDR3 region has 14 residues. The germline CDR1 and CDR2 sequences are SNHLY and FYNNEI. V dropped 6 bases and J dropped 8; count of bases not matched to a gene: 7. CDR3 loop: CASSRQGAGDEQFF. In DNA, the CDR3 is TGTGCCAGCAGCCGACAGGGGGCGGGCGATGAGCAGTTCTTC. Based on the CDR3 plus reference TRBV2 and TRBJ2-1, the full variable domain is EPEVTQTPSHQVTQMGQEVILRCVPISNHLYFYWYRQILGQKVEFLVSFYNNEISEKSEIFDDQFSVERPDGSNFTLKIRSTKLEDSAMYFCASSRQGAGDEQFFGPGTRLTVL.

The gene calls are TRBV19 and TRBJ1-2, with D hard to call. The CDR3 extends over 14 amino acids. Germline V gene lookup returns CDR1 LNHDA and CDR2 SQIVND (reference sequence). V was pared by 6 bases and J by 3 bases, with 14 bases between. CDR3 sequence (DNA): TGTGCCAGTAGATCGGCGGTGGGCCACTATGGCTACACCTTC. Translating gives CASRSAVGHYGYTF.

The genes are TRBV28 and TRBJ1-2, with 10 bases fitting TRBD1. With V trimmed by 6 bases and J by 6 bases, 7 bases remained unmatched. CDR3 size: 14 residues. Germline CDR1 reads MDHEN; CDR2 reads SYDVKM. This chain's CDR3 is CASRRTGGSDGYTF. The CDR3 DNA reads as TGTGCCAGCAGAAGGACAGGGGGATCGGATGGCTACACCTTC.

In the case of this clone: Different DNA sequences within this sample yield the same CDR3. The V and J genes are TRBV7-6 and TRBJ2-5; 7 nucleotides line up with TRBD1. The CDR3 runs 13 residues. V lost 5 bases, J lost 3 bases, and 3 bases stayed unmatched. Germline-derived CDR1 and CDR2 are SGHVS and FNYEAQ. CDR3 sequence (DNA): TGTGCCAGCAGCGTAGGGACAGAAGAGACCCAGTACTTC. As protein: CASSVGTEETQYF.

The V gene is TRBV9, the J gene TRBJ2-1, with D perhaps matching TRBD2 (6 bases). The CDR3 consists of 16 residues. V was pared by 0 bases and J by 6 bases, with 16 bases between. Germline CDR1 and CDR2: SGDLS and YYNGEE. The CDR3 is CASSVGSAGSINEQFF. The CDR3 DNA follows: TGTGCCAGCAGCGTAGGGTCTGCGGGGAGCATCAATGAGCAGTTCTTC.

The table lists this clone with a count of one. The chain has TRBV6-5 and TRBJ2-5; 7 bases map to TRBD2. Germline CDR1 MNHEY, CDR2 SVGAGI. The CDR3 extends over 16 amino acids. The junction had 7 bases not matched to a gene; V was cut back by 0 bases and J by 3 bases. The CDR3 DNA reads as TGTGCCAGCAGTTACTCGTATTTTGGGGGGGAAGAGACCCAGTACTTC. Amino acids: CASSYSYFGGEETQYF.

The CDR3 nucleotides read TGTGCCAGCTCCCAGGGACAGGGGGTGGGCACTGAAGCTTTCTTT. It is translated as CASSQGQGVGTEAFF. V and J are TRBV18 and TRBJ1-1; 11 nucleotides agree with TRBD1. Trimming cost V 6 bases and J 4 bases; bases outside gene matches: 7. This CDR3 region has 15 residues. Germline assignment: CDR1 KGHSH and CDR2 LQKENI.

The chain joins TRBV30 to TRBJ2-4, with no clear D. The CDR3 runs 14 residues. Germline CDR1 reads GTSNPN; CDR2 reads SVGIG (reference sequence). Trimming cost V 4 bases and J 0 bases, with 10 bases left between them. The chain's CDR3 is CAWKLWKAKNIQYF. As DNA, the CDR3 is TGTGCCTGGAAGCTATGGAAAGCCAAAAACATTCAGTACTTC.

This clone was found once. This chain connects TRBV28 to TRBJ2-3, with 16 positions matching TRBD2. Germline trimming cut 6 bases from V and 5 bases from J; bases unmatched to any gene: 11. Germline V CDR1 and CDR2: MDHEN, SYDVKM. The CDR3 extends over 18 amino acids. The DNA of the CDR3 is TGTGCCAGCAGCCCGGGACTAGCGGGAGGGCCTCGAATAGATACGCAGTATTTT. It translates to CASSPGLAGGPRIDTQYF.

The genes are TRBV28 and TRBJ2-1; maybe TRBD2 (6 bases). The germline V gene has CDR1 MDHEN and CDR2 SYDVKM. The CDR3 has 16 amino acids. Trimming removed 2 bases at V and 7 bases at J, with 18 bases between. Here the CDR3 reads CASSLGDFAEGNEQFF. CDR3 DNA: TGTGCCAGCAGTTTAGGGGACTTCGCTGAGGGGAATGAGCAGTTCTTC.

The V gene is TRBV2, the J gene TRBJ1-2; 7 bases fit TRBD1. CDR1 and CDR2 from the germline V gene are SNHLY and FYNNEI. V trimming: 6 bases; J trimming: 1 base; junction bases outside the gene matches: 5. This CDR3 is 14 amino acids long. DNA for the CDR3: TGTGCCAGCAGCCCGGGACAGATTAACTATGGCTACACCTTC. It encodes CASSPGQINYGYTF.

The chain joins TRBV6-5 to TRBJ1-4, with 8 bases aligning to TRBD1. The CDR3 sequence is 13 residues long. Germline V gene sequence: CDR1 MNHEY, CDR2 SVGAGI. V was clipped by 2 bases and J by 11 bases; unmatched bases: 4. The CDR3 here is CASSYATGVKLFF. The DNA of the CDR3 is TGTGCCAGCAGTTACGCGACAGGGGTGAAACTGTTTTTT.

CDR3 residues: CASRDRATNEKLFF. The CDR3 nucleotides are TGTGCCAGCAGGGACAGGGCAACTAATGAAAAACTGTTTTTT. The chain employs TRBV2 and TRBJ1-4, with 8 bases identical to TRBD1. The J segment lost 0 bases and the V segment lost 6 bases, leaving 0 bases of the junction unmatched. This CDR3 contains 14 residues. CDR1 SNHLY and CDR2 FYNNEI come from the germline V gene.

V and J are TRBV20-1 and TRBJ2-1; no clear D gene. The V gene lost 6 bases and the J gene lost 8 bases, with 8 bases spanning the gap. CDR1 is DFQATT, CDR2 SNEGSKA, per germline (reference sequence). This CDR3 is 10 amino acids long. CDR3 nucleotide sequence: TGCAGTGCCTCGAAGTATGAGCAGTTCTTC. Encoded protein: CSASKYEQFF.

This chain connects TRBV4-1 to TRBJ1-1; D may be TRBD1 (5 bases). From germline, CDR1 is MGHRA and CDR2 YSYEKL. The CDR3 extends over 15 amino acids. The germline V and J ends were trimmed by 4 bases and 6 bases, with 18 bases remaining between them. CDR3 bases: TGCGCCAGCAGCCGAGGGCCCGGGGCTAGGCCTGAAGCTTTCTTT. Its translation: CASSRGPGARPEAFF.

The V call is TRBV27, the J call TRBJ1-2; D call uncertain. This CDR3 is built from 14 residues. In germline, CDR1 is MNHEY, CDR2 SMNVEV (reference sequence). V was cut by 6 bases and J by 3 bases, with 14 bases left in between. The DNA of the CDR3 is TGTGCCAGCAGGTCCGCCGGGAGCTACTATGGCTACACCTTC. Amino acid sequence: CASRSAGSYYGYTF.

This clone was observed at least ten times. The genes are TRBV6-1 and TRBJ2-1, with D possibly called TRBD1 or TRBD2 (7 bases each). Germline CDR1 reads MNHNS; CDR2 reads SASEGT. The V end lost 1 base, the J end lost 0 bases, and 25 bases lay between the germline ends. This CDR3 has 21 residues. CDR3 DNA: TGTGCCAGCAGTGAAGGGGCAGGGGGTATGCTAGCGGACAGCTCCTACAATGAGCAGTTCTTC. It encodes CASSEGAGGMLADSSYNEQFF.

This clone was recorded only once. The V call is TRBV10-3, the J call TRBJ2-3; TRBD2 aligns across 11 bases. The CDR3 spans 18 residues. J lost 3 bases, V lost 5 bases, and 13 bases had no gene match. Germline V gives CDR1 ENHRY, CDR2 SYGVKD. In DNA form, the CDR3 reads TGTGCCATCAGTCGAGAGGGGGGAACTAGCGGGAGAACAGATACGCAGTATTTT. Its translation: CAISREGGTSGRTDTQYF.

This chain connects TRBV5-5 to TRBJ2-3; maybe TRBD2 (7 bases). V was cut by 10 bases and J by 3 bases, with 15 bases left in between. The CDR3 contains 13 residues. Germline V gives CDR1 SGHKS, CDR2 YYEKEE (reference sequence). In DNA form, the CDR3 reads TGTGCCTATGGGGGGGCCGCAACAGATACGCAGTATTTT. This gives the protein CAYGGAATDTQYF.

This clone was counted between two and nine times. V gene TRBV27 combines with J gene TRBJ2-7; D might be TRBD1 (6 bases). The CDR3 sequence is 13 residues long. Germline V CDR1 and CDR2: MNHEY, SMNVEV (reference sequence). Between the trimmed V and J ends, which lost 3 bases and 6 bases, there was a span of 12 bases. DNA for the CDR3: TGTGCCAGCAGTTTCCGGGACATCGCCGAGCAGTACTTC. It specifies CASSFRDIAEQYF.